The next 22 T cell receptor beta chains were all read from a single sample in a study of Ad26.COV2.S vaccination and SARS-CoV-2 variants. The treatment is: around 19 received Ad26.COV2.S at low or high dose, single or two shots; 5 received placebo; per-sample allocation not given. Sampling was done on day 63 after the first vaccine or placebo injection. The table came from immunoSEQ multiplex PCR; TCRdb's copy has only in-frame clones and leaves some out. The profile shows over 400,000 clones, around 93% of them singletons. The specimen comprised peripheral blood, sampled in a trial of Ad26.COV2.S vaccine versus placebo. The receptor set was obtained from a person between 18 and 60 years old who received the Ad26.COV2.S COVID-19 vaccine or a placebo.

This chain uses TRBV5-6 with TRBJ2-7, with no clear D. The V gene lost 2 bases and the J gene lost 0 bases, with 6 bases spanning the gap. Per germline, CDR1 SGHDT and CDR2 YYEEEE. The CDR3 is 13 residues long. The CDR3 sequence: CASSFWSSYEQYF. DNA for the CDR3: TGTGCCAGCAGCTTTTGGAGCTCCTACGAGCAGTACTTC. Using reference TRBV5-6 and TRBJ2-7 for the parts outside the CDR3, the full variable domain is DAGVTQSPTHLIKTRGQQVTLRCSPKSGHDTVSWYQQALGQGPQFIFQYYEEEERQRGNFPDRFSGHQFPNYSSELNVNALLLGDSALYLCASSFWSSYEQYFGPGTRLTVT.

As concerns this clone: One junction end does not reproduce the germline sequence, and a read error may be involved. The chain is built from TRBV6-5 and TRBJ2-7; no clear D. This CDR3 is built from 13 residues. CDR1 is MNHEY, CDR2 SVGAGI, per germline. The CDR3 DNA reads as TGTGCCACCAGTCACCAGGTCTCCTACGAGCAGTACTTC. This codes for CATSHQVSYEQYF.

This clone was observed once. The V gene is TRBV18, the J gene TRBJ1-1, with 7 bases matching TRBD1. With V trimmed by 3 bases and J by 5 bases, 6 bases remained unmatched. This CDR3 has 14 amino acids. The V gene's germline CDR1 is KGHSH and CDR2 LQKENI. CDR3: CASSPTGSGTEAFF. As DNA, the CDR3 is TGTGCCAGCTCACCGACAGGGAGTGGGACTGAAGCTTTCTTT.

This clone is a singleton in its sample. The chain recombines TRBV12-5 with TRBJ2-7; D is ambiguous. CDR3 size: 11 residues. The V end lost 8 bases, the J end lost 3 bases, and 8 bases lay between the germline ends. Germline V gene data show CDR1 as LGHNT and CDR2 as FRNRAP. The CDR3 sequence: CASNRNYEQYF. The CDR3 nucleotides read TGTGCTAGTAACAGAAACTACGAGCAGTACTTC.

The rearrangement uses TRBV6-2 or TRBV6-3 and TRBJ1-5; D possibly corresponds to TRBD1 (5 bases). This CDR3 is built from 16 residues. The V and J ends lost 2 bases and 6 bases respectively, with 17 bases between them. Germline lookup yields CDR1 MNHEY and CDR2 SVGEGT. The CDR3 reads CASSYPAWGVVQPQHF. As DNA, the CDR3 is TGTGCCAGCAGTTACCCCGCCTGGGGGGTAGTTCAGCCCCAGCATTTT.

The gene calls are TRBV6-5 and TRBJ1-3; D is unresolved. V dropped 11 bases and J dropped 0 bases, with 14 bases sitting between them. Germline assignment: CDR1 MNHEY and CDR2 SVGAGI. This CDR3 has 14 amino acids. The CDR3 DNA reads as TGTGCCGTAAGGCCAGGCCCCTCTGGAAACACCATATATTTT. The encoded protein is CAVRPGPSGNTIYF.

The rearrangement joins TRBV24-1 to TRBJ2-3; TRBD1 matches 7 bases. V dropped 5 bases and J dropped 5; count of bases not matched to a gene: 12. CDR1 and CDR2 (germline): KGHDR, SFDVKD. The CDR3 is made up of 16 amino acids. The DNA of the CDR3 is TGTGCCACCAGTGCCACTGACAGGGTCGTTGGAGATACGCAGTATTTT. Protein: CATSATDRVVGDTQYF.

Here the CDR3 reads CASSPRMRQDESGELFF. The CDR3 region has the DNA TGTGCCAGTAGCCCGCGAATGAGACAGGACGAATCCGGGGAGCTGTTTTTT. The chain couples TRBV19 to TRBJ2-2; a weak D match, TRBD1 (6 bases). This CDR3 is built from 17 residues. Germline assignment: CDR1 LNHDA and CDR2 SQIVND (reference sequence). Trimming removed 6 bases at V and 6 bases at J, with 23 bases between.

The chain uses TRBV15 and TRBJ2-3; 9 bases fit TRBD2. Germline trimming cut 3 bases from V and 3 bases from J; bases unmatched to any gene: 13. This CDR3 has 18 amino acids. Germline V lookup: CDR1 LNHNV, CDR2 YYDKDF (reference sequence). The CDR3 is CATSRKRALSGGTDTQYF. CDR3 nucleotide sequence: TGTGCCACCAGCAGGAAGAGAGCCCTTAGCGGGGGAACAGATACGCAGTATTTT.

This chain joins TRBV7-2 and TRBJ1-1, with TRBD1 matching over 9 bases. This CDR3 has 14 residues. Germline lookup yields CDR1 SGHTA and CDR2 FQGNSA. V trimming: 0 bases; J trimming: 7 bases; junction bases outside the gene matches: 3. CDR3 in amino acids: CASSLARDRDEAFF. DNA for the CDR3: TGTGCCAGCAGCTTAGCTCGGGACAGGGATGAAGCTTTCTTT.

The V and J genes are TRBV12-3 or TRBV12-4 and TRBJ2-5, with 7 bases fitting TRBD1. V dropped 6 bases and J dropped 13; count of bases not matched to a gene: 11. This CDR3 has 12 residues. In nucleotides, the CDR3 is TGTGCCAGCAGCCCGGCCCCGGGACAGAGGTACTTC. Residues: CASSPAPGQRYF.

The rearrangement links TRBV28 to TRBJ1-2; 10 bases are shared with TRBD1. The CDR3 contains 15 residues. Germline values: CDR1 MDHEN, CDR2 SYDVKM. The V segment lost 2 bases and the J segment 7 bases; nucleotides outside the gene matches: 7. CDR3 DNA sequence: TGTGCCAGCAGTTTAACGGGACAGGGGTTGGCTGGCTACACCTTC. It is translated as CASSLTGQGLAGYTF.

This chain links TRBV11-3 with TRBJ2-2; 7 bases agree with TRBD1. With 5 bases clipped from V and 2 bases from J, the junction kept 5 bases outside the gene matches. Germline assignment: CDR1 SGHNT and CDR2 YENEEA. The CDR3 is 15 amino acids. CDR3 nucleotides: TGTGCCAGCAGCAAGAGACAGGGAAACACCGGGGAGCTGTTTTTT. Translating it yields CASSKRQGNTGELFF.

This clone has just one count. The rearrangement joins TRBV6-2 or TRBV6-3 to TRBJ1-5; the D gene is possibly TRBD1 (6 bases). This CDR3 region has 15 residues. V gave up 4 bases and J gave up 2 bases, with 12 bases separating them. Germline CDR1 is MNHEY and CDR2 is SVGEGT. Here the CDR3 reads CASSWGQMGNQPQHF. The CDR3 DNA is TGTGCCAGCAGTTGGGGACAAATGGGCAATCAGCCCCAGCATTTT.

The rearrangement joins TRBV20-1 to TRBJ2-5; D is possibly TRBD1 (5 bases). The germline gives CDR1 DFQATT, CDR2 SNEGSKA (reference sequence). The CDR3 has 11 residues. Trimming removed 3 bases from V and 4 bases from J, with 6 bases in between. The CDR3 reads CSASTGETQYF. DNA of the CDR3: TGCAGTGCTAGTACAGGAGAGACCCAGTACTTC.

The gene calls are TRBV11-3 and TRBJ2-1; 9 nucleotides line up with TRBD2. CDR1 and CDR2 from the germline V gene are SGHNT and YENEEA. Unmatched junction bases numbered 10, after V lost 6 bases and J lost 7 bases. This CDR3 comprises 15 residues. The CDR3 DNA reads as TGTGCCAGCAGTGGTAGGCTAGCGGGGTTAAATGAGCAGTTCTTC. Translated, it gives CASSGRLAGLNEQFF.

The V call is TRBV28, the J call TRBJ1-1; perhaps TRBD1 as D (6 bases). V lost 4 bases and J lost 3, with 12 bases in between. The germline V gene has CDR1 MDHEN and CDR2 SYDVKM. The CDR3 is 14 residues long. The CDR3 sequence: CASSSGGLDTEAFF. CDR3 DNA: TGTGCCAGCAGTTCTGGGGGGCTGGACACTGAAGCTTTCTTT.

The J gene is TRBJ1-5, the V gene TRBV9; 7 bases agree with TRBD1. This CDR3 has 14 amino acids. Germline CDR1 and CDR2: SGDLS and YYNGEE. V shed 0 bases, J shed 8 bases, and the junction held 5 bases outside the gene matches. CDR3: CASSVGGGTEPQHF. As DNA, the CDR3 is TGTGCCAGCAGCGTAGGGGGAGGGACAGAGCCCCAGCATTTT.

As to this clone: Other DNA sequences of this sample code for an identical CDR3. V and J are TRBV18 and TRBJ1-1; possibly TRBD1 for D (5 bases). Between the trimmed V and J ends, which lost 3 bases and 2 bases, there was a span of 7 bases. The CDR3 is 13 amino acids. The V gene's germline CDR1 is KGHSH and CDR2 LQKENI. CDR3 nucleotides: TGTGCCAGCTCACCGGGGGTTAACACTGAAGCTTTCTTT. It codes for CASSPGVNTEAFF.

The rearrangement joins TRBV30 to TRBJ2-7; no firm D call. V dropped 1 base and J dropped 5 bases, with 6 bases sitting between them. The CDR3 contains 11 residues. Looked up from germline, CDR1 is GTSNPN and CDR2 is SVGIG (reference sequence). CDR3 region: CAWSALNEQYF. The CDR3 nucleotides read TGTGCCTGGAGTGCACTAAACGAGCAGTACTTC.

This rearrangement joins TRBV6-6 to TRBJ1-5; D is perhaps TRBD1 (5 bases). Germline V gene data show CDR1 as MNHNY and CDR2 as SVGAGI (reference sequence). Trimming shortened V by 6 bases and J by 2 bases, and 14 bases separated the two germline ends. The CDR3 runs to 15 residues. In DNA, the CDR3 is TGTGCCAGCAGCCCACCTGGGGGGGGCAATCAGCCCCAGCATTTT. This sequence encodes CASSPPGGGNQPQHF.

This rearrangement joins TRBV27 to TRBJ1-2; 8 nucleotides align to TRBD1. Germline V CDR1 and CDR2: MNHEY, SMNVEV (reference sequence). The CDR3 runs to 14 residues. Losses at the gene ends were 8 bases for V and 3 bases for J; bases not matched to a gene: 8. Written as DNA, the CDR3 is TGTGCCAGCGGACCACAGGGGGTTTACTATGGCTACACCTTC. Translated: CASGPQGVYYGYTF.